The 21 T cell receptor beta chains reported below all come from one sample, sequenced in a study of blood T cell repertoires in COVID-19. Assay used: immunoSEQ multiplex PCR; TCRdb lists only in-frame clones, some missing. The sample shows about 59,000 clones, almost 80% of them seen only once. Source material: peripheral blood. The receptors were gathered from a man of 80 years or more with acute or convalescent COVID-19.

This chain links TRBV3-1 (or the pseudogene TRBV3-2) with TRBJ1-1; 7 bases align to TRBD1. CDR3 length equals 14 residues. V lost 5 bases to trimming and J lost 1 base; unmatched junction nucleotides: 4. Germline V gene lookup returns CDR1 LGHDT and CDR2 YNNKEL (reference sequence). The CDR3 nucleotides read TGTGCCAGCAGCGTGTACAGGGGGAACACTGAAGCTTTCTTT. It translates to CASSVYRGNTEAFF.

The CDR3 DNA is TGTGCCAGCAGTCCACACCGGAGCGGGGAGCTGTTTTTT. Translated, it gives CASSPHRSGELFF. The V and J genes are TRBV12-3 or TRBV12-4 and TRBJ2-2; the D is unclear. This CDR3 contains 13 residues. V shed 5 bases and J shed 7 bases, with 11 bases lying between them.

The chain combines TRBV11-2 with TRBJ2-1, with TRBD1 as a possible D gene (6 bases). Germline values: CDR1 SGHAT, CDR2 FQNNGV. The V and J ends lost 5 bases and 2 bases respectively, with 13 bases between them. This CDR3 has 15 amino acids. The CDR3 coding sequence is TGTGCCAGCAGCCTGAGACAGGCTACCTACAATGAGCAGTTCTTC. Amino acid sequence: CASSLRQATYNEQFF. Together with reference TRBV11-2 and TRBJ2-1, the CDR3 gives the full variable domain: EAGVAQSPRYKIIEKRQSVAFWCNPISGHATLYWYQQILGQGPKLLIQFQNNGVVDDSQLPKDRFSAERLKGVDSTLKIQPAKLEDSAVYLCASSLRQATYNEQFFGPGTRLTVL.

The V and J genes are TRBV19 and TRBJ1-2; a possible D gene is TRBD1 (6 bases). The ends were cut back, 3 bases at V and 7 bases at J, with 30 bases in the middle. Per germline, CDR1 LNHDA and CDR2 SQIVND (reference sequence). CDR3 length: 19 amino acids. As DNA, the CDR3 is TGTGCCAGTAGTATTTATGGGCCGAGGACCGGACAGCGGTCAGGTGGCTACACCTTC. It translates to CASSIYGPRTGQRSGGYTF.

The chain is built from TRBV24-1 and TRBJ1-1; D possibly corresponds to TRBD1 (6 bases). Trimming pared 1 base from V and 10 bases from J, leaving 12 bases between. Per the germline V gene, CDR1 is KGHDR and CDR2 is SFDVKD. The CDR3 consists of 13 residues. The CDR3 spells CATSDLLTGTAFF. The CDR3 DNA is TGTGCCACCAGTGATTTACTAACAGGGACAGCTTTCTTT.

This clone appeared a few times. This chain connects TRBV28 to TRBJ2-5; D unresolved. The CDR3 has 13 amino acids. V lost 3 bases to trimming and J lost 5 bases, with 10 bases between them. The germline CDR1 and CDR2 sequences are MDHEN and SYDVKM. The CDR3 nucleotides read TGTGCCAGCAGTTTGCAGGCCCCGGAGACCCAGTACTTC. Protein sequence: CASSLQAPETQYF.

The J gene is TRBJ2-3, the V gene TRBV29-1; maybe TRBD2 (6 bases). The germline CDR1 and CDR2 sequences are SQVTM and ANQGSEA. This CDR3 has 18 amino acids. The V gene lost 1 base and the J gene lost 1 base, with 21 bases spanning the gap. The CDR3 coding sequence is TGCAGCGTTGAAGGGTATAGCTTACATTGGGAGGGCACAGATACGCAGTATTTT. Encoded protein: CSVEGYSLHWEGTDTQYF.

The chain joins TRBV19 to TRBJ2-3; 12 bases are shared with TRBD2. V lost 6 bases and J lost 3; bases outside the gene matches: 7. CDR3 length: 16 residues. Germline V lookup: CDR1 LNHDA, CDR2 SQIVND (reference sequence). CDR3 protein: CASRPGLAGKTDTQYF. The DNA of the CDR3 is TGTGCCAGTAGACCTGGACTAGCGGGAAAAACAGATACGCAGTATTTT.

CDR3 in amino acids: CASSSRQGVLPGNTIYF. CDR3 in DNA: TGTGCCAGTAGTTCCCGACAGGGGGTCCTCCCTGGAAACACCATATATTTT. J is TRBJ1-3 and V is TRBV19; 9 bases fit TRBD1. With 5 bases clipped from V and 2 bases from J, the junction kept 10 bases outside the gene matches. The CDR3 extends over 17 amino acids. Germline assignment: CDR1 LNHDA and CDR2 SQIVND (reference sequence).

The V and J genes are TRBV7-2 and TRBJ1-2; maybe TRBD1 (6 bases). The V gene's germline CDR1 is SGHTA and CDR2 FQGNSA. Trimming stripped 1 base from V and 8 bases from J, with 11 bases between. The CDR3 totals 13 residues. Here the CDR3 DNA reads TGTGCCAGCAGCTTAGACAGGGACAAAGGCTACACCTTC. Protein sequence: CASSLDRDKGYTF.

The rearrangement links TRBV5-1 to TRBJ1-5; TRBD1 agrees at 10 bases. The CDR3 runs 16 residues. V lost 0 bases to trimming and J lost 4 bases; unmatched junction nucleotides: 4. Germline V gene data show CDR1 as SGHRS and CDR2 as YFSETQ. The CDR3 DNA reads TGCGCCAGCAGCTTGGAACGGGACAGGGGAAATCAGCCCCAGCATTTT. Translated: CASSLERDRGNQPQHF.

CDR3 residues: CASSFKQGEEGNQPQHF. CDR3 in DNA: TGTGCCAGCAGCTTTAAACAGGGGGAGGAAGGGAATCAGCCCCAGCATTTT. The V call is TRBV5-6, the J call TRBJ1-5; 8 bases agree with TRBD1. Germline V lookup: CDR1 SGHDT, CDR2 YYEEEE. Trimming cost V 2 bases and J 4 bases; bases outside gene matches: 11. The CDR3 length is 17 residues.

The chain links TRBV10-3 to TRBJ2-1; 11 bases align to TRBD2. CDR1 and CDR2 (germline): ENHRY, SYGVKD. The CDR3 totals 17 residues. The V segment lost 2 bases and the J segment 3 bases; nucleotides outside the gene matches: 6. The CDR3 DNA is TGTGCCATCAGTGAGGGGGTAGCGGGAGGGTACTACAATGAGCAGTTCTTC. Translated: CAISEGVAGGYYNEQFF.

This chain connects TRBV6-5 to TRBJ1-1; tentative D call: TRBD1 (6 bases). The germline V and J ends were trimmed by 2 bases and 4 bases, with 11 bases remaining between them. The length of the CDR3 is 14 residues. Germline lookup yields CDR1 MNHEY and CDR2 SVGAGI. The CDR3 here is CASSYTQGGTEAFF. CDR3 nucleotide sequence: TGTGCCAGCAGTTACACACAGGGTGGCACTGAAGCTTTCTTT.

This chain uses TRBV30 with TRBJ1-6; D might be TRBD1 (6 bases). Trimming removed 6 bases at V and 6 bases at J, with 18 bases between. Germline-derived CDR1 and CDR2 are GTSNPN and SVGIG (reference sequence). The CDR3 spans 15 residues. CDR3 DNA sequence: TGTGCCTGCACGCCCACAGGGTTTGGTAATTCACCCCTCCACTTT. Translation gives CACTPTGFGNSPLHF.

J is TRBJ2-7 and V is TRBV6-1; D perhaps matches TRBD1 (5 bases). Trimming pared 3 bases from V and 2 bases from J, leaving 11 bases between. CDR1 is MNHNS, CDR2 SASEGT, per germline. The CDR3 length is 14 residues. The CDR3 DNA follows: TGTGCCAGCAGTGATGGGGCCCTTACCTACGAGCAGTACTTC. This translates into CASSDGALTYEQYF.

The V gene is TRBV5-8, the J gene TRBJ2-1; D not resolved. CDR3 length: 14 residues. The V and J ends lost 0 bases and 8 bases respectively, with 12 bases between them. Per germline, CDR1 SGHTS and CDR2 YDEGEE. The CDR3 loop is CASSLEPGRDEQFF. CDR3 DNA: TGTGCCAGCAGCTTGGAGCCGGGTCGGGATGAGCAGTTCTTC.

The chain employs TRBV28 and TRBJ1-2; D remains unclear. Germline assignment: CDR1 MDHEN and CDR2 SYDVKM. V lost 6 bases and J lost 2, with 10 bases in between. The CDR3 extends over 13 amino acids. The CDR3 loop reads CASRMAGNYGYTF. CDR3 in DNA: TGTGCCAGCAGAATGGCGGGAAACTATGGCTACACCTTC.

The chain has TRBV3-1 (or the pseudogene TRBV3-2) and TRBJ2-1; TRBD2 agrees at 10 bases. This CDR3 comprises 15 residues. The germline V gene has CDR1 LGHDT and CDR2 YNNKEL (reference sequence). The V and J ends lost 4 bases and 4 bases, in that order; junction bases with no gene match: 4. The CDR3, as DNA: TGTGCCAGCAGCCTAGTAGCGGGAGGATACAATGAGCAGTTCTTC. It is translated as CASSLVAGGYNEQFF.

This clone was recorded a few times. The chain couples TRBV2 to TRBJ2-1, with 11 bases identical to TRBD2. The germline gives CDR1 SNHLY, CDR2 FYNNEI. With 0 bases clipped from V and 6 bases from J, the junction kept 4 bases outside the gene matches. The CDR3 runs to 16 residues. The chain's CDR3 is CASSEARLAGGNEQFF. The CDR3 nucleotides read TGTGCCAGCAGTGAAGCAAGGCTAGCGGGAGGCAATGAGCAGTTCTTC.

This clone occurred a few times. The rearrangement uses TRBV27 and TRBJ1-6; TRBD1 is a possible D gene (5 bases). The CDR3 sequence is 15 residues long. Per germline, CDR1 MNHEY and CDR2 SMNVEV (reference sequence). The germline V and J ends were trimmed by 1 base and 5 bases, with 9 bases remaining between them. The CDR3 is CASSLYGRDNSPLHF. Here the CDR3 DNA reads TGTGCCAGCAGTTTATACGGCAGGGATAATTCACCCCTCCACTTT.